The clone carrying this T cell receptor (beta chain) was observed a few times. This sample was taken from a study of identical twins. TCRdb re-called the 5' RACE reads with MiXCR, one entry per CDR3 protein. The data hold roughly 190,000 distinct CDR3 sequences, with 15% to 20% observed a single time. The germline V gene encodes CDR1 SGDLS and CDR2 YYNGEE. CDR3 length: 13 amino acids. Trimming removed 0 bases from V and 5 bases from J, with 5 bases in between. This sample was shared with a second study, whose subject was T cells expressing NK-cell markers. That work adds: These clonotypes additionally ranked first within the CD3+CD56-NKG2C+ fraction of several donors.

The rearrangement uses TRBV9 and TRBJ2-2; D gene ambiguous. The sample comprised CD8+ T cells sorted from blood. This TCR was sampled from a woman aged 18-29 years in good health. CDR3 bases: TGTGCCAGCAGCGTAGCTGGTACCGGGGAGCTGTTTTTT. This encodes CASSVAGTGELFF.